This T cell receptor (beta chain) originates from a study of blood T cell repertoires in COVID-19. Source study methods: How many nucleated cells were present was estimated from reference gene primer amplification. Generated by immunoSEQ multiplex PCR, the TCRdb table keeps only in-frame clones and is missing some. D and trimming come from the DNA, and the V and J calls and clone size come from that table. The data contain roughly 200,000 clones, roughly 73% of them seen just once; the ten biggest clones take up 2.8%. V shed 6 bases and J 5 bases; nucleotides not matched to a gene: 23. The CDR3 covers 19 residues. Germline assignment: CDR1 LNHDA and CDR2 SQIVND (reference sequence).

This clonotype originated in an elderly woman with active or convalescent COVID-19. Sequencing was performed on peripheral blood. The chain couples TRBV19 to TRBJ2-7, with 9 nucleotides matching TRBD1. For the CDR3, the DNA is TGTGCCAGTAGGTTTACAGGGGGCGGGAAAATGATTGAGGAGGACGAGCAGTACTTC. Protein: CASRFTGGGKMIEEDEQYF.